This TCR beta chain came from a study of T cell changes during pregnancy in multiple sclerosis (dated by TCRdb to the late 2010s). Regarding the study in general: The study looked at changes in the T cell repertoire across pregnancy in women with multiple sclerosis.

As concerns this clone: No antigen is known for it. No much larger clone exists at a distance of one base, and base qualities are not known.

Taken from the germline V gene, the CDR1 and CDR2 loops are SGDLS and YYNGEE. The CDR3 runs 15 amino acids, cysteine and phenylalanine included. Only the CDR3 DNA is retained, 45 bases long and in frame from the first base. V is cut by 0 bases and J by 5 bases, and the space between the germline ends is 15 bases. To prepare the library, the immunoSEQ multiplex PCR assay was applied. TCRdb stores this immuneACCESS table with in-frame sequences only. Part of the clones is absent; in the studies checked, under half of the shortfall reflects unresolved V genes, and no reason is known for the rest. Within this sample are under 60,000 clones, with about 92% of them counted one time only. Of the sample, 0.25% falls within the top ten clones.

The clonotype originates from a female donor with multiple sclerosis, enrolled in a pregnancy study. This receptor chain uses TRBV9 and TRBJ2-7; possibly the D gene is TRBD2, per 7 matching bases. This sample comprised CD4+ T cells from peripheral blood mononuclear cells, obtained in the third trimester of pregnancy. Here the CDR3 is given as CASSVGGGPPNEQYF. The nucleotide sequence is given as TGTGCCAGCAGCGTAGGCGGGGGCCCCCCCAACGAGCAGTACTTC. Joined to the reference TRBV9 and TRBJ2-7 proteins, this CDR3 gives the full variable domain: DSGVTQTPKHLITATGQRVTLRCSPRSGDLSVYWYQQSLDQGLQFLIQYYNGEERAKGNILERFSAQQFPDLHSELNLSSLELGDSALYFCASSVGGGPPNEQYFGPGTRLTVT.